The 3 T cell receptor beta chains in this list originate from one sample, sequenced in a study of blood T cell repertoires in COVID-19. Here immunoSEQ multiplex PCR was the method, and the copy in TCRdb shows in-frame clones only, minus some. This table has over 90,000 clones, 91% appearing once. The specimen was peripheral blood. The receptors were gathered from a man aged 18 to 35 with acute or convalescent COVID-19.

J is TRBJ1-6 and V is TRBV11-2; weak D call: TRBD1 (6 bases). Looked up from germline, CDR1 is SGHAT and CDR2 is FQNNGV. Trimming cost V 1 base and J 10 bases, with 20 bases left between them. The CDR3 spans 17 residues. DNA of the CDR3: TGTGCCAGCAGCTTAGGTTCAGGGGCATCAATCGGGTCACCCCTCCACTTT. This gives the protein CASSLGSGASIGSPLHF.

The chain recombines TRBV6-1 with TRBJ1-2; 10 nucleotides align to TRBD1. Per the germline V gene, CDR1 is MNHNS and CDR2 is SASEGT. The CDR3 sequence is 16 residues long. J was trimmed by 4 bases and V by 1 base; bases with no gene match: 6. Here the CDR3 DNA reads TGTGCCAGCAGTGAAGTTGGGACAGGGGTTGGCTATGGCTACACCTTC. This codes for CASSEVGTGVGYGYTF.

The V gene is TRBV5-5, the J gene TRBJ2-3; D gene unclear. The CDR3 contains 14 residues. The germline V and J ends were trimmed by 0 bases and 4 bases, with 9 bases remaining between them. Germline lookup yields CDR1 SGHKS and CDR2 YYEKEE (reference sequence). The CDR3 here is CASSLVQVPDTQYF. The CDR3 DNA reads TGTGCCAGCAGCTTGGTTCAGGTCCCAGATACGCAGTATTTT.